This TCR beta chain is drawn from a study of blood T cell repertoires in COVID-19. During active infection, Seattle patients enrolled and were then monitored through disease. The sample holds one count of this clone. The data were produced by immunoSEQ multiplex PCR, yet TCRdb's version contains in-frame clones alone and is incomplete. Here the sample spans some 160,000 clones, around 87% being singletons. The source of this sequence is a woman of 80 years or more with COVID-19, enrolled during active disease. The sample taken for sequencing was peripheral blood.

The CDR3 nucleotides are TGCGCCAGCAGCTTAGAAACAGGGGCCCGGGTAGGCGAGCAGTACTTC. This sequence encodes CASSLETGARVGEQYF. The chain uses TRBV5-1 and TRBJ2-7; 7 bases agree with TRBD1. CDR1 is SGHRS, CDR2 YFSETQ, per germline. V lost 2 bases, J lost 6 bases, and 14 bases stayed unmatched. The CDR3 contains 16 residues. Full variable domain (remainder filled in from reference TRBV5-1 and TRBJ2-7): KAGVTQTPRYLIKTRGQQVTLSCSPISGHRSVSWYQQTPGQGLQFLFEYFSETQRNKGNFPGRFSGRQFSNSRSEMNVSTLELGDSALYLCASSLETGARVGEQYFGPGTRLTVT.